This TCR beta chain was recovered during a study of T cells expressing NK-cell markers. About the research overall: It was from sorted CD3+CD56+NKG2C+, CD3+CD56+NKG2C- and CD3+CD56-NKG2C+ T cells that TCR beta repertoires came.

For TCR beta, cDNA was produced by 5'RACE template switching with UMIs. TCRdb reprocessed the 5' RACE reads; each CDR3 protein has one entry and no DNA is given. In total, the table holds about 440,000 distinct CDR3 sequences. Study-wide results and limits: These clonotypes also led the CD3+CD56-NKG2C+ fraction in a few donors. Of the CD8+ T cells in more than five donors, roughly 1.0-7.0% belonged to dominant NKG2C+ clonotypes.

A note on this clonotype: Its antigen is as yet unknown.

The receptor was derived from a woman between 18 and 70 years old in good health. Material for sequencing was blood T cells: a sorted CD56 or NKG2C T cell subset, CD4+ or CD8+ T cells, or bulk PBMC T cells (not recorded which).

This CDR3 reads CASSLEGQRNYGYTF. V usage is TRBV5-6 and J usage is TRBJ1-2; the D call from TCRdb, TRBD1, cannot be confirmed without DNA. CDR1 is SGHDT, CDR2 YYEEEE, per germline. The CDR3 spans 15 residues.